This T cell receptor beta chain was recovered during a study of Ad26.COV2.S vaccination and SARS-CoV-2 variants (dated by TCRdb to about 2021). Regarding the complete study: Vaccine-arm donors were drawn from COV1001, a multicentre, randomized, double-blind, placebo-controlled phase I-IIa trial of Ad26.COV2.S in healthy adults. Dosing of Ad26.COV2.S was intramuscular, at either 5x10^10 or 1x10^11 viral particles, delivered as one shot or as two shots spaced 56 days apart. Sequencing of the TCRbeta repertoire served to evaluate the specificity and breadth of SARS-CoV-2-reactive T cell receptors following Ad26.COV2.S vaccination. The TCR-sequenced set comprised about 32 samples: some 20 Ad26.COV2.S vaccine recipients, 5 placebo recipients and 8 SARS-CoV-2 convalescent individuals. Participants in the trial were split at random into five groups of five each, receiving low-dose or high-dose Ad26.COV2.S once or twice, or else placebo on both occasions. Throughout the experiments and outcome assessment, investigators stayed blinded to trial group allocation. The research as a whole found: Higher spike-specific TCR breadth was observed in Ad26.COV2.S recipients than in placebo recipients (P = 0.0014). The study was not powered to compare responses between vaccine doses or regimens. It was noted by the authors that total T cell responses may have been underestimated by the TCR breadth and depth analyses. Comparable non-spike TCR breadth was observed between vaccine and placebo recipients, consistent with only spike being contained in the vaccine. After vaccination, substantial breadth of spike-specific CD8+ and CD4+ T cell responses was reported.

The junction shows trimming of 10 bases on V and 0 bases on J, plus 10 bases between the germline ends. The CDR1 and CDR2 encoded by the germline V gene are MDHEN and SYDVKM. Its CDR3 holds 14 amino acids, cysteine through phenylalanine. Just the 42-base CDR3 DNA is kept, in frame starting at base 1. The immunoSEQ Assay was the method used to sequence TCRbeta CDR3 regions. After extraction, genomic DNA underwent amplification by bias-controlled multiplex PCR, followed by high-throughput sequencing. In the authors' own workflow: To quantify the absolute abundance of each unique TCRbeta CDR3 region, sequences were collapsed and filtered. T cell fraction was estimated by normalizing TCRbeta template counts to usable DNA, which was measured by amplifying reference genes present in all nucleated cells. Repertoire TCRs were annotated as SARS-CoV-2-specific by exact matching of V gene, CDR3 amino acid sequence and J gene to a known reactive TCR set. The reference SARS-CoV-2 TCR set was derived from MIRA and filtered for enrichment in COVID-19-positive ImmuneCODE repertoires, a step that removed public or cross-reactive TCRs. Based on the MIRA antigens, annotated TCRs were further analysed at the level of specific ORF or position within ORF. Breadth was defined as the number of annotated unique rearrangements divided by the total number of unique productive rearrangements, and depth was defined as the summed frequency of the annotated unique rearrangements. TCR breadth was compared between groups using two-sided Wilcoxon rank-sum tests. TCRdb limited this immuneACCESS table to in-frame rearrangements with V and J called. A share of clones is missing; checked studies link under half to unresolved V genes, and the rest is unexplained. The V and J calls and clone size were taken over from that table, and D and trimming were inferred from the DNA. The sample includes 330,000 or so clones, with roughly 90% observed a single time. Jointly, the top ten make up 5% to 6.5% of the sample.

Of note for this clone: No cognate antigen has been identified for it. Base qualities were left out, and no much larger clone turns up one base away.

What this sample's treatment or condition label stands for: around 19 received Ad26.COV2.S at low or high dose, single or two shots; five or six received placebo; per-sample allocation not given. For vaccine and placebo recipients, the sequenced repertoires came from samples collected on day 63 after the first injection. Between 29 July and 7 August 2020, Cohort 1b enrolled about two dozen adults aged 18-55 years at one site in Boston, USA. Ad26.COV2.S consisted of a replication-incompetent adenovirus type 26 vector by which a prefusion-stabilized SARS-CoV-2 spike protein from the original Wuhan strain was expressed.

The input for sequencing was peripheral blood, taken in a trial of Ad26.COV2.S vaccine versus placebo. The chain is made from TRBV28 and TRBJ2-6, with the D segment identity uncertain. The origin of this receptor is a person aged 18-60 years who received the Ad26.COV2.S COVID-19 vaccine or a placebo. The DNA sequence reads TGTGCCACCTGCTGGGGCTCTGGGGCCAACGTCCTGACTTTC. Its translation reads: CATCWGSGANVLTF.